One T cell receptor (beta chain) is described in this entry. The antigen remains undetermined. The data belong to a study of identical twins. CDR3 length equals 17 residues. Trimming at V came to 6 bases and at J to 0 bases, leaving 14 bases not matched to a gene. Per germline, CDR1 DFQATT and CDR2 SNEGSKA (reference sequence). MiXCR, run by TCRdb on the 5' RACE reads, gives a single entry per CDR3 protein. The sample shows some 1,600,000 distinct CDR3 sequences, more than 30% of them seen only once. Each donor was a healthy Caucasian. Study conclusions and caveats: Clonotypes of the beta chain that were abundant in cord blood carried fewer insertions (memory repertoires showed none).

The chain employs TRBV20-1 and TRBJ1-5, with 7 positions matching TRBD1. This TCR was sampled from a newborn girl in good health. Sequenced material: cord blood. CDR3 residues: CSAHPGQSNPSNQPQHF. CDR3 sequence (DNA): TGCAGTGCACATCCGGGACAGTCAAACCCTAGCAATCAGCCCCAGCATTTT.